A selection of T cell receptor beta chains follows, all from one sample in a study of cytomegalovirus exposure and HLA in healthy donors. Libraries were prepared by immunoSEQ multiplex PCR; TCRdb keeps only in-frame clonotypes and omits some of them. Altogether some 79,000 clones are present, roughly 94% being singletons, with the ten largest covering approximately 3%. Specimen: PBMCs. These receptors were collected from a woman in her late teens or twenties in good health and CMV-seropositive. Both conserved end residues are part of each CDR3. D genes are given only for firm matches. For some rows the clone size is stated as once, few or many, or as a class when expanded; others skip it.

TRBJ1-2	11	.	TRBV6-5	.	TGTGCCAGCACCCAGGGCTATGGCTACACCTTC	CASTQGYGYTF
TRBJ2-1	15	once	TRBV6-5	.	TGTGCCAGCAGTTCCATCGGGGGGCGCTACAATGAGCAGTTCTTC	CASSSIGGRYNEQFF
TRBJ2-2	15	.	TRBV7-8	.	TGTGCCAGCAGACCCGGGACACAGAACACCGGGGAGCTGTTTTTT	CASRPGTQNTGELFF
TRBJ1-1	14	once	TRBV10-1	TRBD1	TGCGCCAGCAGTGACGGGACAGAGAACACTGAAGCTTTCTTT	CASSDGTENTEAFF
TRBJ2-1	16	.	TRBV2	.	TGTGCCAGCAGTCGAAGCGCGGGCGCAGTCGGTAATGAGCAGTTCTTC	CASSRSAGAVGNEQFF
TRBJ2-3	19	.	TRBV28	TRBD2	TGTGCCAGCAGTTCGTTCCCGGGGACTAGCGGGAGAAGCACAGATACGCAGTATTTT	CASSSFPGTSGRSTDTQYF
TRBJ1-1	14	.	TRBV19	.	TGTGCCAGTACCCCGACGGGGATGAACACTGAAGCTTTCTTT	CASTPTGMNTEAFF
TRBJ2-3	13	.	TRBV7-9	.	TGTGCCAGCAGCGCCCGCGGGACAGATACGCAGTATTTT	CASSARGTDTQYF
TRBJ1-3	14	.	TRBV5-1	.	TGCGCCAGCAGCTTGGCCAGCGCTGGAAACACCATATATTTT	CASSLASAGNTIYF
TRBJ1-5	15	.	TRBV5-5	.	TGTGCCAGCAGCTTTACAGGGATGGGCAATCAGCCCCAGCATTTT	CASSFTGMGNQPQHF
TRBJ2-3	13	.	TRBV28	TRBD1	TGTGCCAGCATGGACAGGGACACAGATACGCAGTATTTT	CASMDRDTDTQYF
TRBJ2-1	17	.	TRBV11-2	TRBD1	TGTGCCAGCATCGATCAGACCCTGGGACAGGGGCCCCTAGAGCAGTTCTTC	CASIDQTLGQGPLEQFF
TRBJ2-6	15	.	TRBV5-1	TRBD1	TGCGCCAGCAGCCGGGGACAGCCTGGGGCCAACGTCCTGACTTTC	CASSRGQPGANVLTF
TRBJ2-3	14	.	TRBV30	.	TGTGCCTGGAATGTCGGAGGACTAACAGATACGCAGTATTTT	CAWNVGGLTDTQYF
TRBJ1-1	13	.	TRBV7-9	TRBD1	TGTGCCAGCAGCCTCGGACAGGGTTATAAAGCTTTCTTT	CASSLGQGYKAFF
TRBJ1-6	18	.	TRBV4-1	.	TGCGCCAGCAGCCAAGAAGCTAAACCGGGACAAATCAGTTCACCCCTCCACTTT	CASSQEAKPGQISSPLHF
TRBJ2-5	15	.	TRBV2	.	TGTGCCAGCAGTGATTTTGGAGGCAGCCAAGAGACCCAGTACTTC	CASSDFGGSQETQYF
TRBJ2-5	16	.	TRBV7-9	TRBD2	TGTGCCAGCAGCTTAGGTGGTAGCGGGGGGCAAGAGACCCAGTACTTC	CASSLGGSGGQETQYF
TRBJ2-3	15	.	TRBV6-1	TRBD2	TGTGCCAGCGCAACCGGGACTAGCGGAACAGATACGCAGTATTTT	CASATGTSGTDTQYF
TRBJ1-3	16	.	TRBV30	TRBD1	TGTGCCTGGAGTGTACAGGGGACAGGGGGTGGAAACACCATATATTTT	CAWSVQGTGGGNTIYF
TRBJ2-7	15	once	TRBV2	.	TGTGCCAGCAGTGCGGACCACTCAGGGGCCTACGAGCAGTACTTC	CASSADHSGAYEQYF
TRBJ2-3	18	.	TRBV7-9	TRBD1	TGTGCCAGCAGCATCTACCCGGACCGGGACAGGAGCACAGATACGCAGTATTTT	CASSIYPDRDRSTDTQYF